This T cell receptor (beta chain) stems from a study of CD4 T cells in relation to SARS-CoV-2 and coronaviruses. Turning to the study itself: A couple of subjects were Hispanic; patients were seven to nine males and a handful of females.

Concerning this clone: Its antigen is as yet unknown.

Points from the study as a whole: Approximately 65% of donors had memory CD4+ clonotypes crossrecognizing SARS-CoV-2 and common cold coronavirus spike. Compared with monoreactive clones, crossreactive clones showed significantly weaker SARS-CoV-2 expansion.

Per the germline V gene, CDR1 is SGHNT and CDR2 is YENEEA. The V gene end was trimmed by 1 base and the J gene end by 6 bases; junction bases not matched to a gene: 3. The CDR3 consists of 16 residues. TCRdb's table, derived via immunoSEQ multiplex PCR, lists solely in-frame clones and lacks some. Here the sample spans approximately 50,000 clones, approximately 90% being singletons. The sequenced sample was naive CD4+ T cells from PBMCs. Subset given: naive CD4+ T cells isolated by negative enrichment. This TCR was recovered from an adult with COVID-19. The rearrangement uses TRBV11-3 and TRBJ2-1; 13 bases map to TRBD2. This CDR3 reads CASSLGGTSGINEQFF. The DNA for the CDR3 is TGTGCCAGCAGCTTAGGTGGGACTAGCGGGATCAATGAGCAGTTCTTC.